The 3 T cell receptor beta chains presented below share a single source sample, sequenced in a study of T-cell memory formation after mild COVID-19. TCRdb re-derived calls from the 5' RACE reads in MiXCR, one entry per CDR3 protein. The sample lists some 68,000 distinct CDR3 sequences; around 17% were seen once. The sequenced material came from PBMCs or a T cell subset sorted from them (not recorded which). Source of these receptors: an adult woman who had mild COVID-19 (a few samples of this study predate the infection). Cell type and time point are not known.

This clonotype turned up a few times. The chain uses TRBV5-1 and TRBJ1-5; D remains ambiguous. The CDR3 runs 15 residues. V was pared by 0 bases and J by 4 bases, with 11 bases between. Germline V gene sequence: CDR1 SGHRS, CDR2 YFSETQ. The chain's CDR3 is CASSLDPGPNQPQHF. CDR3 coding DNA: TGCGCCAGCAGCTTGGACCCCGGCCCAAATCAGCCCCAGCATTTT.

The V call is TRBV12-3 or TRBV12-4, the J call TRBJ2-2, with D unresolved. The CDR3 contains 11 residues. Trimming left V 8 bases short and J 4 bases short, with 5 bases between. The CDR3 DNA reads as TGTGCCAGCTTTGTCACCGGGGAGCTGTTTTTT. Protein: CASFVTGELFF.

This clonotype has ten or more counts. The CDR3 loop is CASSLGSYEQYF. The CDR3 DNA reads as TGTGCCAGCAGCCTTGGATCCTACGAGCAGTACTTC. The rearrangement links TRBV7-9 to TRBJ2-7; D is undetermined. V was trimmed by 5 bases and J by 1 base, leaving 6 bases between them. Looked up from germline, CDR1 is SEHNR and CDR2 is FQNEAQ (reference sequence). The CDR3 is 12 amino acids.